The 24 T cell receptor beta chains in this list originate from one sample, sequenced in a study of blood T cell repertoires in COVID-19. TCRdb keeps only in-frame clones here, not all; method: immunoSEQ multiplex PCR. This table has about 170,000 clones, about 85% appearing once. The material sequenced was peripheral blood. The receptors derive from a man in his sixties with acute or convalescent COVID-19.

This chain uses TRBV9 with TRBJ2-3, with D tentatively TRBD1 (6 bases). Germline assignment: CDR1 SGDLS and CDR2 YYNGEE. The CDR3 sequence is 16 residues long. The V and J ends lost 3 bases and 4 bases respectively, with 18 bases between them. For the CDR3, the DNA is TGTGCCAGCAGCGCAGGGGTATACTCTAGCCCAGATACGCAGTATTTT. Translation: CASSAGVYSSPDTQYF.

J is TRBJ2-2 and V is TRBV19; 10 nucleotides match TRBD2. In germline, CDR1 is LNHDA, CDR2 SQIVND (reference sequence). The CDR3 contains 15 residues. The trim removed 7 bases at V and 3 bases at J, leaving 5 bases unmatched. The CDR3 region has the DNA TGTGCCAGTAAAACTGGACTAGCGGACACCGGGGAGCTGTTTTTT. Encoded protein: CASKTGLADTGELFF. The full variable domain, completed using reference TRBV19 and TRBJ2-2, is DGGITQSPKYLFRKEGQNVTLSCEQNLNHDAMYWYRQDPGQGLRLIYYSQIVNDFQKGDIAEGYSVSREKKESFPLTVTSAQKNPTAFYLCASKTGLADTGELFFGEGSRLTVL.

The chain links TRBV6-5 to TRBJ1-1; TRBD1 is a possible D gene (5 bases). This CDR3 is 13 amino acids long. Deletions cut 1 base from V and 9 bases from J, with 12 bases between. The V gene's germline CDR1 is MNHEY and CDR2 SVGAGI. DNA for the CDR3: TGTGCCAGCAGTTACTTGGACACCGCAAAAGCTTTCTTT. Its protein product is CASSYLDTAKAFF.

The CDR3 bases are TGTGCCAGCAGCCCCTGGACAGGGTCTAATGAAAAACTGTTTTTT. It codes for CASSPWTGSNEKLFF. V and J are TRBV9 and TRBJ1-4, with TRBD1 identical over 8 bases. V lost 4 bases, J lost 3 bases, and 5 bases stayed unmatched. This CDR3 is 15 amino acids long. Germline loops: CDR1 SGDLS, CDR2 YYNGEE. The whole variable domain, remainder taken from reference TRBV9 and TRBJ1-4, is DSGVTQTPKHLITATGQRVTLRCSPRSGDLSVYWYQQSLDQGLQFLIQYYNGEERAKGNILERFSAQQFPDLHSELNLSSLELGDSALYFCASSPWTGSNEKLFFGSGTQLSVL.

This clone has a handful of counts. This rearrangement joins TRBV19 to TRBJ2-5; TRBD1 is a possible D gene (5 bases). This CDR3 has 12 amino acids. Germline values: CDR1 LNHDA, CDR2 SQIVND (reference sequence). The V and J ends lost 6 bases and 0 bases respectively, with 5 bases between them. CDR3 sequence reads: CASSRDQETQYF. DNA for the CDR3: TGTGCCAGTAGCAGGGACCAAGAGACCCAGTACTTC.

In regard to this clone: The sample has other DNA sequences that encode this CDR3 too. This chain uses TRBV11-3 with TRBJ2-2, with D hard to call. Germline V gene sequence: CDR1 SGHNT, CDR2 YENEEA. The CDR3 is 15 residues long. V gave up 1 base and J gave up 0 bases, with 6 bases separating them. The CDR3 coding sequence is TGTGCCAGCAGCTTAGGCGGCGCGAACACCGGGGAGCTGTTTTTT. Translation gives CASSLGGANTGELFF.

The chain joins TRBV6-5 to TRBJ2-3; 9 nucleotides match TRBD1. The V gene's germline CDR1 is MNHEY and CDR2 SVGAGI. The V and J ends lost 4 bases and 3 bases, in that order; junction bases with no gene match: 5. The CDR3 spans 15 residues. The CDR3 bases are TGTGCCAGCAGTTCACAGGGGGCGTCAACAGATACGCAGTATTTT. It codes for CASSSQGASTDTQYF.

The sample holds one count of this clone. The chain joins TRBV7-3 to TRBJ2-6, with unresolved D. CDR1 and CDR2 (germline): SGHTA, FQGTGA. CDR3 size: 15 residues. V was cut by 4 bases and J by 0 bases, with 7 bases left in between. In nucleotides, the CDR3 is TGTGCCAGCAGCTCCATCCCCTCTGGGGCCAACGTCCTGACTTTC. Protein: CASSSIPSGANVLTF.

This clone was counted once. V gene TRBV19 combines with J gene TRBJ2-3; perhaps TRBD2 as D (7 bases). The germline V and J ends were trimmed by 5 bases and 0 bases, with 15 bases remaining between them. The CDR3 is 16 residues long. The germline CDR1 and CDR2 sequences are LNHDA and SQIVND (reference sequence). The chain's CDR3 is CASSRGLAASTDTQYF. CDR3 DNA sequence: TGTGCCAGTAGTCGGGGGCTAGCGGCCAGCACAGATACGCAGTATTTT.

This clone was seen a few times. The J gene is TRBJ2-3, the V gene TRBV29-1, with 8 bases lining up with TRBD1. This CDR3 is 12 amino acids long. Germline CDR1 reads SQVTM; CDR2 reads ANQGSEA. Unmatched junction bases numbered 0, after V lost 6 bases and J lost 1 base. CDR3 nucleotides: TGCAGCGTGGGACAGGGCACAGATACGCAGTATTTT. It encodes CSVGQGTDTQYF.

This clone was seen only a few times. The chain joins TRBV19 to TRBJ1-3, with TRBD1 as a possible D gene (5 bases). This CDR3 spans 15 amino acids. Per germline, CDR1 LNHDA and CDR2 SQIVND (reference sequence). Between the trimmed V and J ends, which lost 4 bases and 2 bases, there was a span of 12 bases. This CDR3 is CASSSGGNPGNTIYF. Written as DNA, the CDR3 is TGTGCCAGTAGTAGCGGGGGGAACCCTGGAAACACCATATATTTT.

The genes are TRBV29-1 and TRBJ2-1; 12 positions agree with TRBD2. The CDR3 has 13 amino acids. Germline CDR1 is SQVTM and CDR2 is ANQGSEA. Losses at the gene ends were 7 bases for V and 10 bases for J; bases not matched to a gene: 8. CDR3 in DNA: TGCAGCGCGACTAGCGGGAGCCCCAGGGAGCAGTTCTTC. The encoded protein is CSATSGSPREQFF.

This clone has a single count. V usage is TRBV30 and J usage is TRBJ1-1, with 7 bases aligning to TRBD1. Trimming at V came to 3 bases and at J to 0 bases, leaving 13 bases not matched to a gene. Per germline, CDR1 GTSNPN and CDR2 SVGIG (reference sequence). CDR3 size: 17 residues. CDR3 residues: CAWSRSRGGSMNTEAFF. The CDR3, as DNA: TGTGCCTGGAGCCGCTCCCGAGGGGGCTCCATGAACACTGAAGCTTTCTTT.

As to this clone: The CDR3 does not end in the conserved phenylalanine or tryptophan, so this is likely a read error. No DNA is shown, since the ends of the CDR3 on it are uncertain; the CDR3 is the one TCRdb lists. The chain combines TRBV12-3 or TRBV12-4 with TRBJ1-2. The CDR3 adds up to 11 amino acids, both ends counted. The CDR3 loop is CASSLGAAVSI.

The chain employs TRBV5-1 and TRBJ1-2; 9 nucleotides agree with TRBD1. Losses at the gene ends were 4 bases for V and 3 bases for J; bases not matched to a gene: 7. CDR3 length equals 15 residues. CDR1 and CDR2 (germline): SGHRS, YFSETQ. DNA for the CDR3: TGCGCCAGCAGCGTCGGACAGGGGAGGGACTATGGCTACACCTTC. This codes for CASSVGQGRDYGYTF.

This chain uses TRBV5-1 with TRBJ2-5, with 7 bases identical to TRBD1. The junction had 3 bases not matched to a gene; V was cut back by 0 bases and J by 1 base. CDR1 SGHRS and CDR2 YFSETQ come from the germline V gene. There are 15 residues in the CDR3. CDR3 sequence (DNA): TGCGCCAGCAGCTTGGAACGGGACAGCCAAGAGACCCAGTACTTC. Translating gives CASSLERDSQETQYF.

This rearrangement joins TRBV5-1 to TRBJ1-3; D possibly corresponds to TRBD1 (6 bases). The CDR3 consists of 14 residues. Trimming cost V 3 bases and J 4 bases, with 11 bases left between them. Germline V gives CDR1 SGHRS, CDR2 YFSETQ. The chain's CDR3 is CASSSEGEGNTIYF. Written as DNA, the CDR3 is TGCGCCAGCAGCTCCGAGGGGGAAGGAAACACCATATATTTT.

This clone was seen ten or more times. The chain carries TRBV7-9 and TRBJ2-2; the D gene is possibly TRBD1 (5 bases). Trimming pared 11 bases from V and 0 bases from J, leaving 16 bases between. The CDR3 contains 15 residues. Germline V gene lookup returns CDR1 SEHNR and CDR2 FQNEAQ (reference sequence). The CDR3: CAGSRGRTNTGELFF. CDR3 DNA: TGTGCCGGGTCAAGGGGCAGGACGAACACCGGGGAGCTGTTTTTT.

The chain employs TRBV27 and TRBJ1-2, with D perhaps matching TRBD1 (6 bases). Germline V lookup: CDR1 MNHEY, CDR2 SMNVEV (reference sequence). The CDR3 loop spans 16 amino acids. Trimming took off 4 bases at V and 2 bases at J, with 17 bases between the two ends. The DNA of the CDR3 is TGTGCCAGCAGTTCTCGTCAGGGGCCTTCCAACTATGGCTACACCTTC. The encoded protein is CASSSRQGPSNYGYTF.

This clone has just one count. The chain joins TRBV2 to TRBJ1-6; 8 bases match TRBD1. The CDR3 is made up of 15 amino acids. J lost 7 bases, V lost 6 bases, and 8 bases had no gene match. The germline V gene encodes CDR1 SNHLY and CDR2 FYNNEI. The CDR3 sequence is CASRVLGTGNSPLHF. The CDR3 DNA reads TGTGCCAGCAGAGTCCTAGGGACAGGAAATTCACCCCTCCACTTT.

The J gene is TRBJ2-7, the V gene TRBV27; 8 bases are a match to TRBD1. CDR1 and CDR2 from the germline V gene are MNHEY and SMNVEV (reference sequence). The CDR3 extends over 16 amino acids. After removal of 7 bases from V and 1 base from J, the junction contained 12 bases not matched to a gene. CDR3 sequence reads: CASTISGTGSSYEQYF. Written as DNA, the CDR3 is TGTGCCAGCACCATATCCGGGACAGGTTCTTCCTACGAGCAGTACTTC.

This chain uses TRBV25-1 with TRBJ2-7; 9 positions agree with TRBD2. The J segment lost 1 base and the V segment lost 1 base, leaving 5 bases of the junction unmatched. This CDR3 is 16 amino acids long. Germline CDR1 reads MGHDK; CDR2 reads SYGVNS. CDR3 protein: CASSESGLALSYEQYF. In DNA form, the CDR3 reads TGTGCCAGCAGTGAATCCGGACTAGCGCTTTCCTACGAGCAGTACTTC.

CDR3 sequence reads: CATSDSGYTGELFF. In DNA, the CDR3 is TGTGCCACCAGTGATTCAGGGTACACCGGGGAGCTGTTTTTT. The V call is TRBV24-1, the J call TRBJ2-2, with D possibly matching TRBD1 (5 bases). The CDR3 length is 14 residues. The V end was cut by 2 bases, the J end by 3 bases, with 6 bases between. Germline CDR1 is KGHDR and CDR2 is SFDVKD.

The rearrangement uses TRBV4-3 and TRBJ1-4; 8 bases map to TRBD1. Losses at the gene ends were 0 bases for V and 7 bases for J; bases not matched to a gene: 7. This CDR3 comprises 16 residues. Germline values: CDR1 LGHNA, CDR2 YSLEER. CDR3 DNA: TGCGCCAGCAGCCAAGAAGGACAGGGAGGGCCTGAAAAACTGTTTTTT. It yields the protein CASSQEGQGGPEKLFF.